The 26 T cell receptor beta chains presented below share a single source sample, sequenced in a study of radiation and T cells in renal cell carcinoma. The protocol was immunoSEQ multiplex PCR, while the TCRdb copy is restricted to in-frame clones and leaves out a portion. The repertoire holds approximately 150,000 clones, with roughly 90% as singletons. Described time point: blood 4 weeks post-SBRT, at nephrectomy. Treatment in this sample: 15 Gy SBRT to primary tumor, nephrectomy 4 weeks later. Sequencing was performed on blood, taken from a patient whose treatment included radiotherapy and nephrectomy. The receptors originated from a woman between 50 and 59 years old with renal cell carcinoma.

The chain couples TRBV7-2 to TRBJ2-5, with 10 positions matching TRBD1. The trim removed 8 bases at V and 4 bases at J, leaving 7 bases unmatched. CDR3 length: 14 amino acids. Germline CDR1 is SGHTA and CDR2 is FQGNSA. CDR3 residues: CASRDRGIRETQYF. The CDR3 nucleotides read TGTGCCAGCCGGGACAGGGGAATTCGAGAGACCCAGTACTTC. Full variable domain (remainder filled in from reference TRBV7-2 and TRBJ2-5): GAGVSQSPSNKVTEKGKDVELRCDPISGHTALYWYRQSLGQGLEFLIYFQGNSAPDKSGLPSDRFSAERTGGSVSTLTIQRTQQEDSAVYLCASRDRGIRETQYFGPGTRLLVL.

The chain uses TRBV5-6 and TRBJ1-2; no clear D gene. This CDR3 has 14 residues. Germline V gives CDR1 SGHDT, CDR2 YYEEEE. Trimming took 7 bases from V and 4 from J, leaving 17 bases between them. CDR3 sequence: CASFVIGKSYGYTF. The DNA for the CDR3 is TGTGCCAGCTTCGTCATCGGGAAAAGCTATGGCTACACCTTC.

The rearrangement uses TRBV7-2 and TRBJ2-7; D tentatively reads TRBD1 or TRBD2 (5 bases each). Germline lookup yields CDR1 SGHTA and CDR2 FQGNSA. V lost 10 bases and J 3 bases, leaving 16 bases between the germline ends. The CDR3 spans 13 residues. CDR3 sequence (DNA): TGTGCCACCCAAGGCCGGGGCGGCTACGAGCAGTACTTC. It specifies CATQGRGGYEQYF.

The genes are TRBV6-5 and TRBJ2-1; 7 nucleotides align to TRBD1. CDR3 length equals 15 residues. Germline trimming cut 6 bases from V and 4 bases from J; bases unmatched to any gene: 9. Germline V lookup: CDR1 MNHEY, CDR2 SVGAGI. CDR3 loop: CASSPGQVPYNEQFF. The CDR3 DNA reads TGTGCCAGCAGCCCCGGACAGGTTCCGTACAATGAGCAGTTCTTC.

V is TRBV6-6 and J is TRBJ1-1; unclear D gene. Trimming shortened V by 2 bases and J by 6 bases, and 10 bases separated the two germline ends. Germline CDR1 is MNHNY and CDR2 is SVGAGI (reference sequence). The CDR3 length is 13 residues. This chain's CDR3 is CASSYPGASEAFF. The CDR3 DNA is TGTGCCAGCAGTTACCCAGGTGCGTCTGAAGCTTTCTTT.

V and J are TRBV9 and TRBJ2-6; D gene ambiguous. The CDR3 contains 14 residues. Germline CDR1 and CDR2: SGDLS and YYNGEE. Trimming left V 2 bases short and J 2 bases short, with 5 bases between. The CDR3 loop is CASSVGTGANVLTF. CDR3 in DNA: TGTGCCAGCAGCGTTGGAACTGGGGCCAACGTCCTGACTTTC.

The V and J genes are TRBV5-5 and TRBJ1-4, with D hard to call. The germline CDR1 and CDR2 sequences are SGHKS and YYEKEE (reference sequence). The ends were cut back, 0 bases at V and 5 bases at J, with 5 bases in the middle. The CDR3 has 13 residues. The CDR3, as DNA: TGTGCCAGCAGCTTGGTAGGAAATGAAAAACTGTTTTTT. This sequence encodes CASSLVGNEKLFF.

The chain joins TRBV7-2 to TRBJ1-1; D gene unclear. The CDR3 extends over 14 amino acids. V lost 5 bases and J 3 bases, leaving 13 bases between the germline ends. CDR1 and CDR2 (germline): SGHTA, FQGNSA. As DNA, the CDR3 is TGTGCCAGCAGCCCAGTCCCTCCGGACACTGAAGCTTTCTTT. Its protein product is CASSPVPPDTEAFF.

This chain links TRBV15 with TRBJ1-5; unclear D gene. From germline, CDR1 is LNHNV and CDR2 YYDKDF (reference sequence). This CDR3 is built from 15 residues. V was shortened by 0 bases and J by 2 bases, with 8 bases between the two germline ends. Here the CDR3 reads CATSRDLGGNQPQHF. CDR3 sequence (DNA): TGTGCCACCAGCAGAGATCTCGGCGGCAATCAGCCCCAGCATTTT.

The V and J genes are TRBV15 and TRBJ2-7; 9 bases are a match to TRBD1. V lost 5 bases to trimming and J lost 2 bases; unmatched junction nucleotides: 4. From germline, CDR1 is LNHNV and CDR2 YYDKDF (reference sequence). The CDR3 runs 14 residues. CDR3 sequence: CATSVGQGTYEQYF. The CDR3 region has the DNA TGTGCCACCAGCGTGGGACAGGGAACCTACGAGCAGTACTTC. The whole variable domain, filled in from reference TRBV15 and TRBJ2-7, reads DAMVIQNPRYQVTQFGKPVTLSCSQTLNHNVMYWYQQKSSQAPKLLFHYYDKDFNNEADTPDNFQSRRPNTSFCFLDIRSPGLGDTAMYLCATSVGQGTYEQYFGPGTRLTVT.

This clone has a handful of counts. This chain links TRBV13 with TRBJ2-1; D is possibly TRBD2 (6 bases). With 5 bases removed from V and 11 bases from J, the gap between germline ends came to 19 bases. This CDR3 comprises 14 residues. CDR1 is PRHDT and CDR2 is FYEKMQ in the germline V gene (reference sequence). CDR3 coding DNA: TGTGCCAGCAGCCGTGGGACTCCCCCGCCCCAGCAGTTCTTC. This encodes CASSRGTPPPQQFF.

V is TRBV5-1 and J is TRBJ1-3, with D maybe TRBD1 (6 bases). Germline loops: CDR1 SGHRS, CDR2 YFSETQ. Deletions cut 5 bases from V and 1 base from J, with 13 bases between. This CDR3 has 15 residues. Here the CDR3 reads CASSPSGASGNTIYF. CDR3 nucleotide sequence: TGCGCCAGCAGTCCCTCGGGGGCTTCTGGAAACACCATATATTTT.

This chain connects TRBV7-2 to TRBJ1-2, with TRBD1 matching over 7 bases. This CDR3 has 15 residues. Germline V gene data show CDR1 as SGHTA and CDR2 as FQGNSA. The junction had 14 bases not matched to a gene; V was cut back by 5 bases and J by 8 bases. DNA for the CDR3: TGTGCCAGCAGCCTTCCTTTAACAGGGGAAGGGGGCTACACCTTC. This encodes CASSLPLTGEGGYTF.

The V gene is TRBV19, the J gene TRBJ1-6; tentatively, D is TRBD1 (5 bases). The CDR3 length is 16 residues. Germline-derived CDR1 and CDR2 are LNHDA and SQIVND (reference sequence). V shed 4 bases and J shed 8 bases, with 18 bases lying between them. The CDR3 protein is CASSSPNEGKYSPLHF. The CDR3 nucleotides are TGTGCCAGTAGTAGTCCAAACGAGGGGAAATATTCACCCCTCCACTTT.

The chain recombines TRBV6-5 with TRBJ2-2; 8 nucleotides match TRBD1. The ends lost 4 bases at V and 3 bases at J; junction bases unmatched: 7. Germline V CDR1 and CDR2: MNHEY, SVGAGI. The CDR3 runs 16 residues. As DNA, the CDR3 is TGTGCCAGCAGTTCTGACCGGGACAGGTACACCGGGGAGCTGTTTTTT. Its protein is CASSSDRDRYTGELFF.

The V call is TRBV19, the J call TRBJ1-2; D may be TRBD1 (5 bases). Germline V gives CDR1 LNHDA, CDR2 SQIVND (reference sequence). The length of the CDR3 is 15 residues. Trimming cost V 2 bases and J 6 bases, with 16 bases left between them. CDR3 bases: TGTGCCAGTAGTATATCATCGGGGGATGACGATGGCTACACCTTC. Residues: CASSISSGDDDGYTF.

The CDR3 DNA reads TGTGCCAGCAGTTTTGGGGCTGGTGTCGGCTACACCTTC. It yields the protein CASSFGAGVGYTF. The chain is built from TRBV28 and TRBJ1-2; possible D gene TRBD1, 5 bases. In germline, CDR1 is MDHEN, CDR2 SYDVKM. V was cut by 3 bases and J by 8 bases, with 13 bases left in between. CDR3 size: 13 residues.

The genes are TRBV28 and TRBJ2-7; TRBD1 agrees at 9 bases. Looked up from germline, CDR1 is MDHEN and CDR2 is SYDVKM. J gave up 8 bases and V 4 bases, and 6 bases lay outside the gene matches. CDR3 length: 13 residues. DNA for the CDR3: TGTGCCAGCAGTTCGCCGGGACAGGGTCAGCAGTACTTC. This encodes CASSSPGQGQQYF.

The chain carries TRBV5-8 and TRBJ2-2, with 8 nucleotides matching TRBD1. This CDR3 contains 16 residues. Per germline, CDR1 SGHTS and CDR2 YDEGEE. V trimming: 4 bases; J trimming: 1 base; junction bases outside the gene matches: 6. The CDR3 sequence: CASSPMDRVNTGELFF. CDR3 bases: TGTGCCAGCAGCCCGATGGACAGGGTGAACACCGGGGAGCTGTTTTTT.

The sample holds one count of this clone. The chain recombines TRBV28 with TRBJ1-2; D unclear. V lost 5 bases and J lost 8, with 18 bases in between. This CDR3 is 14 amino acids long. CDR1 and CDR2 from the germline V gene are MDHEN and SYDVKM. The CDR3 DNA follows: TGTGCCAGCAGTACGGGCGGCGCAGTTTTCGGCTACACCTTC. Its translation: CASSTGGAVFGYTF.

J is TRBJ2-3 and V is TRBV4-2; no clear D. CDR3 length equals 13 residues. Between the trimmed V and J ends, which lost 1 base and 6 bases, there was a span of 8 bases. Germline lookup yields CDR1 LGHNA and CDR2 YNFKEQ. The CDR3 sequence is CASSQGPADTQYF. In DNA form, the CDR3 reads TGTGCCAGCAGCCAAGGGCCAGCCGATACGCAGTATTTT.

The chain couples TRBV5-1 to TRBJ2-7; D unclear. Trimming took 7 bases from V and 2 from J, leaving 19 bases between them. CDR1 SGHRS and CDR2 YFSETQ come from the germline V gene. CDR3 length: 15 amino acids. The CDR3 here is CASSTSRSPTYEQYF. The CDR3 DNA follows: TGCGCCAGCTCCACTTCGAGATCCCCGACCTACGAGCAGTACTTC.

This clone was counted once. The chain is built from TRBV2 and TRBJ2-5; the D gene is possibly TRBD2 (6 bases). The J call is doubtful: the DNA matches TRBJ2-7 better. The V gene's germline CDR1 is SNHLY and CDR2 FYNNEI. The CDR3 extends over 13 amino acids. The CDR3 DNA reads as TGTGCCAGCGGCGGGGTTAGCTCCTACGAGCAGTACTTC. It is translated as CASGGVSSYEQYF.

The chain combines TRBV9 with TRBJ1-1, with D possibly being TRBD1 (6 bases). V was pared by 4 bases and J by 2 bases, with 9 bases between. CDR1 and CDR2 from the germline V gene are SGDLS and YYNGEE. The CDR3 runs to 13 residues. The CDR3 bases are TGTGCCAGCAGCAAGGGGGAAAACACTGAAGCTTTCTTT. Protein sequence: CASSKGENTEAFF.

V and J are TRBV7-2 and TRBJ1-2, with TRBD1 matching over 8 bases. The CDR3 consists of 15 residues. In germline, CDR1 is SGHTA, CDR2 FQGNSA. J was trimmed by 8 bases and V by 2 bases; bases with no gene match: 10. DNA of the CDR3: TGTGCCAGCAGCTTACAGCAGGGGGCGGGTGAAGGCTACACCTTC. Translating it yields CASSLQQGAGEGYTF.

The V and J genes are TRBV9 and TRBJ2-7; the match to TRBD2 covers 9 bases. V gave up 4 bases and J gave up 1 base; unmatched junction bases: 9. Germline-derived CDR1 and CDR2 are SGDLS and YYNGEE. The CDR3 spans 16 residues. In nucleotides, the CDR3 is TGTGCCAGCAGCCCCGGAGAAAGCGGGGGGTCCTACGAGCAGTACTTC. Its protein product is CASSPGESGGSYEQYF.